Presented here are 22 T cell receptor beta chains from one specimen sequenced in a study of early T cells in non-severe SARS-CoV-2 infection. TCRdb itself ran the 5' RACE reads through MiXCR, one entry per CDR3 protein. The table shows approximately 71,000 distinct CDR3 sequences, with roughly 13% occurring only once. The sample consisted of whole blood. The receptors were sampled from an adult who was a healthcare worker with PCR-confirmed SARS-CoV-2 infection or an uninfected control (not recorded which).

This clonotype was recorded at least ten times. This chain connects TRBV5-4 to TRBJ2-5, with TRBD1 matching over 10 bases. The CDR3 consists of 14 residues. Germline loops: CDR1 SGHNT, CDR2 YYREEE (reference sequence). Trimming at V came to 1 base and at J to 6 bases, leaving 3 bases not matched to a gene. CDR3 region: CASSLWTGGKTQYF. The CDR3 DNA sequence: TGTGCCAGCAGCTTGTGGACAGGGGGGAAGACCCAGTACTTC.

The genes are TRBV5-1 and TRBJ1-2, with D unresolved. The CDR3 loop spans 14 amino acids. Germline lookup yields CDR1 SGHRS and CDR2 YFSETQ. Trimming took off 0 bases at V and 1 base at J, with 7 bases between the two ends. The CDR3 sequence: CASSLEAVNYGYTF. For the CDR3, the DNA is TGCGCCAGCAGCTTGGAGGCCGTTAACTATGGCTACACCTTC.

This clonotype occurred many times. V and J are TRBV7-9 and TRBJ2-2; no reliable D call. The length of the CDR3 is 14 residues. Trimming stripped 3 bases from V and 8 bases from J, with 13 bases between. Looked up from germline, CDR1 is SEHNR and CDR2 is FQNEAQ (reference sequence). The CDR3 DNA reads TGTGCCAGCAGCTTCAAACGATCCGATGGGGAGCTGTTTTTT. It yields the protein CASSFKRSDGELFF.

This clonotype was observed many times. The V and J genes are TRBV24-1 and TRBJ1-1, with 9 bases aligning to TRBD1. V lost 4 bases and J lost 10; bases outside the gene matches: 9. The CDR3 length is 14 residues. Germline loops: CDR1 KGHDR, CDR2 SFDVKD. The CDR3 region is CATSESGTGRGAFF. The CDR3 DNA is TGTGCCACCAGTGAGTCCGGGACAGGGCGTGGAGCTTTCTTT.

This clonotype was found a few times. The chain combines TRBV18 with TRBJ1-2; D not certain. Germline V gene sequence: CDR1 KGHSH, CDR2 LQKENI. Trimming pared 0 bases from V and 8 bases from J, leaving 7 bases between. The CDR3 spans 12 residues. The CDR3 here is CASSPPAGGYTF. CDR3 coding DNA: TGTGCCAGCTCACCACCCGCCGGCGGCTACACCTTC.

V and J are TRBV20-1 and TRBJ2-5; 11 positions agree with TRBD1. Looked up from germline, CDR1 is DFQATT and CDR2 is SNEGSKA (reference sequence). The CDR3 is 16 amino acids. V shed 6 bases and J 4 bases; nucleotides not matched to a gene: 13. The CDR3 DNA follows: TGCAGTGCCCCGGGACAGGGGGTGGGGAGTGGAGAGACCCAGTACTTC. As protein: CSAPGQGVGSGETQYF.

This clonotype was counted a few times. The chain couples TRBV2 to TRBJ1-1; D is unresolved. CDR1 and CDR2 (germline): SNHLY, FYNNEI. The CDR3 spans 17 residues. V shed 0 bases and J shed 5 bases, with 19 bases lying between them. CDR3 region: CASSEALRPPGRTEAFF. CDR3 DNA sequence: TGTGCCAGCAGTGAAGCGCTTCGCCCTCCCGGACGGACTGAAGCTTTCTTT.

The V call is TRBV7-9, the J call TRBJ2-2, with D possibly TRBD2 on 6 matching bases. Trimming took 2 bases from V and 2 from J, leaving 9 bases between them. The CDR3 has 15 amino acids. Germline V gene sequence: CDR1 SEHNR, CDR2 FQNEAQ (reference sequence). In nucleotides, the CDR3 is TGTGCCAGCAGCTTACAACTAGCCAACACCGGGGAGCTGTTTTTT. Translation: CASSLQLANTGELFF.

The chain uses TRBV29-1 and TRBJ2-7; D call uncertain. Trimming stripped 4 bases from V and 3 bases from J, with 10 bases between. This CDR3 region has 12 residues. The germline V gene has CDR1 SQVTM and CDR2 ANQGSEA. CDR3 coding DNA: TGCAGCGTTGGAAGAGCTAACTACGAGCAGTACTTC. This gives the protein CSVGRANYEQYF.

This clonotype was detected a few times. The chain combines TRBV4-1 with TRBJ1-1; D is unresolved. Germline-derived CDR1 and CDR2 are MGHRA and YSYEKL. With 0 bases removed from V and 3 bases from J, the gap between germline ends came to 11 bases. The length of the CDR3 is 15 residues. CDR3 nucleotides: TGCGCCAGCAGCCAAGAGCGGGTCCAGTACACTGAAGCTTTCTTT. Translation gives CASSQERVQYTEAFF.

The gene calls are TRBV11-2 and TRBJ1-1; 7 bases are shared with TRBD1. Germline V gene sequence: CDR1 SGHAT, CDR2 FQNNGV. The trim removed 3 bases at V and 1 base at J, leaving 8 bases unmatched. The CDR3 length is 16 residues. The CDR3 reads CASSFPRGGANTEAFF. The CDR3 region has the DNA TGTGCCAGCAGCTTCCCCAGGGGGGGAGCGAACACTGAAGCTTTCTTT.

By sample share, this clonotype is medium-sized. The CDR3: CSVGGGGQETQYF. CDR3 bases: TGCAGCGTGGGGGGCGGGGGCCAAGAGACCCAGTACTTC. V is TRBV29-1 and J is TRBJ2-5, with a weak D call TRBD2 (7 bases). The germline V and J ends were trimmed by 6 bases and 1 base, with 12 bases remaining between them. This CDR3 region has 13 residues. The V gene's germline CDR1 is SQVTM and CDR2 ANQGSEA.

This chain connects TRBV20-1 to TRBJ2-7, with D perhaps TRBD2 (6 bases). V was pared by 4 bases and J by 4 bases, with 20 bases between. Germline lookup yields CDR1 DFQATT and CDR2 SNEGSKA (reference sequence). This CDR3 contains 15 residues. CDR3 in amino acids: CSAISGTGSGYEQYF. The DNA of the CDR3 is TGCAGTGCTATTTCCGGGACCGGGAGTGGATACGAGCAGTACTTC.

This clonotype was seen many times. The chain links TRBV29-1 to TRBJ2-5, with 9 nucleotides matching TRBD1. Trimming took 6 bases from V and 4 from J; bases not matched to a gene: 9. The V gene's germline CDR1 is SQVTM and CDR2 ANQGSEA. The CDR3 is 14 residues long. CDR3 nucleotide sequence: TGCAGCGTGGACCGGGACAGGGCGGGAGAGACCCAGTACTTC. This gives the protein CSVDRDRAGETQYF.

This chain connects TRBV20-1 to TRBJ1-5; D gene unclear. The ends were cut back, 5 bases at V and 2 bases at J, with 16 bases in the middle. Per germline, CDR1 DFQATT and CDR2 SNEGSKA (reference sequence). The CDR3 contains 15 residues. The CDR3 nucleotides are TGCAGTGCTGTTACAAACACATGGGGCAATCAGCCCCAGCATTTT. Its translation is CSAVTNTWGNQPQHF.

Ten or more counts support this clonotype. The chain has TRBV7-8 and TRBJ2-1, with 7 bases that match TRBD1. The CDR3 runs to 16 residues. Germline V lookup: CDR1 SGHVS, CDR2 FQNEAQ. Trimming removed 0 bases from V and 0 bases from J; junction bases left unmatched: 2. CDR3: CASSLATGASYNEQFF. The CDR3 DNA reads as TGTGCCAGCAGCTTAGCAACAGGGGCCTCCTACAATGAGCAGTTCTTC.

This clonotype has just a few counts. CDR3 sequence (DNA): TGTGCCAGCAACCAGGGTGGCGATCAGCCCCAGCATTTT. Translation: CASNQGGDQPQHF. J is TRBJ1-5 and V is TRBV2, with D maybe TRBD1 (5 bases). The germline V gene has CDR1 SNHLY and CDR2 FYNNEI. This CDR3 contains 13 residues. V shed 7 bases and J shed 5 bases, with 12 bases lying between them. The full variable domain, its missing parts supplied by reference TRBV2 and TRBJ1-5, is EPEVTQTPSHQVTQMGQEVILRCVPISNHLYFYWYRQILGQKVEFLVSFYNNEISEKSEIFDDQFSVERPDGSNFTLKIRSTKLEDSAMYFCASNQGGDQPQHFGDGTRLSIL.

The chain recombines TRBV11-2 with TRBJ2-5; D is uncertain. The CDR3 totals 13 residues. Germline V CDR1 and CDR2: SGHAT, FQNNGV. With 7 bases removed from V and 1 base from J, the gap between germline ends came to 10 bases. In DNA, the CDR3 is TGTGCCAGCACTCTTAGGGCCCAAGAGACCCAGTACTTC. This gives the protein CASTLRAQETQYF.

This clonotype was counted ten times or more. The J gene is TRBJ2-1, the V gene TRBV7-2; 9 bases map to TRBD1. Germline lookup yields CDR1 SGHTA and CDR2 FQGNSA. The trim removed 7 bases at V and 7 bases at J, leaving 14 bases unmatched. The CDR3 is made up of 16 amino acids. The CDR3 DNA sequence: TGTGCCAGCAAACAGAGGGGACAGGGATTTTATAATGAGCAGTTCTTC. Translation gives CASKQRGQGFYNEQFF.

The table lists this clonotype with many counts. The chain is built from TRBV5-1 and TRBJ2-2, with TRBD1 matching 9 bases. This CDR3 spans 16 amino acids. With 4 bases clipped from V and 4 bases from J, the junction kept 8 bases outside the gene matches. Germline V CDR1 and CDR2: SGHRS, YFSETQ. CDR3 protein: CASSLDGQGSTGELFF. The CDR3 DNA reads TGCGCCAGCAGCCTGGACGGACAGGGGAGCACCGGGGAGCTGTTTTTT.

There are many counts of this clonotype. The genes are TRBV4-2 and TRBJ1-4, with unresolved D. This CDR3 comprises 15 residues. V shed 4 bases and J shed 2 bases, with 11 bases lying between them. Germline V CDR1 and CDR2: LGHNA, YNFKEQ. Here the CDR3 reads CASSLRTETNEKLFF. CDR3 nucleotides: TGTGCCAGCAGCCTACGGACGGAGACTAATGAAAAACTGTTTTTT.

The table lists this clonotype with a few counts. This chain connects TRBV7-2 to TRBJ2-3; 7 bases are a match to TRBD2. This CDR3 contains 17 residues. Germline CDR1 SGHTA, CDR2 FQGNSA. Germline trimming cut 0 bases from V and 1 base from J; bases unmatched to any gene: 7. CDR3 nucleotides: TGTGCCAGCAGCTTAGCTCGCAATCGGGGGGGCACAGATACGCAGTATTTT. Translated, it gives CASSLARNRGGTDTQYF.